A single sample is the source of the 18 T cell receptor beta chains below, sequenced in a study of T cells after yellow fever vaccination (dated by TCRdb to 2018 to 2020). Library generation was performed with 5' RACE. The data were produced on an Illumina NovaSeq 6000. Using fastp at Q25 and MiXCR, TCRdb reprocessed the public reads and kept productive beta chains. For every CDR3 protein sequence, its rows merge into one entry that carries the most common genes and DNA. The sample includes some 300,000 distinct CDR3 sequences, with approximately 10% observed a single time. The ten largest clones add up to 3% to 3.5% of the sample. What this sample's treatment or condition label stands for: live attenuated yellow fever vaccine strain. This sample comprised CD4+ T cells sorted from PBMCs, obtained 5 days after the yellow fever booster vaccination. The receptors were gathered from a man aged 18 to 30 who received the YFV17D yellow fever vaccine.

This clonotype has a handful of counts. The gene calls are TRBV19 and TRBJ2-7; D uncertain. The germline V gene has CDR1 LNHDA and CDR2 SQIVND (reference sequence). Trimming stripped 3 bases from V and 1 base from J, with 7 bases between. The CDR3 is 13 residues long. The CDR3 loop is CASSMPGSYEQYF. CDR3 DNA sequence: TGTGCCAGTAGTATGCCCGGGTCCTACGAGCAGTACTTC.

This clonotype was seen only a few times. The chain joins TRBV7-2 to TRBJ1-5; 9 bases fit TRBD1. Germline V CDR1 and CDR2: SGHTA, FQGNSA. The CDR3 spans 16 residues. The junction had 6 bases not matched to a gene; V was cut back by 1 base and J by 5 bases. The CDR3, as DNA: TGTGCCAGCAGCTTAGTGGCAACAGGGGGCTATCAGCCCCAGCATTTT. Protein sequence: CASSLVATGGYQPQHF.

This rearrangement joins TRBV5-1 to TRBJ2-5, with 15 bases matching TRBD2. Trimming at V came to 4 bases and at J to 2 bases, leaving 6 bases not matched to a gene. This CDR3 has 17 residues. CDR1 is SGHRS, CDR2 YFSETQ, per germline. As DNA, the CDR3 is TGCGCCAGCAGCGTGGGACTAGCGGGGGGAGGGCAAGAGACCCAGTACTTC. Translation: CASSVGLAGGGQETQYF. Combining the CDR3 with reference TRBV5-1 and TRBJ2-5 gives the whole variable domain KAGVTQTPRYLIKTRGQQVTLSCSPISGHRSVSWYQQTPGQGLQFLFEYFSETQRNKGNFPGRFSGRQFSNSRSEMNVSTLELGDSALYLCASSVGLAGGGQETQYFGPGTRLLVL.

This rearrangement joins TRBV9 to TRBJ1-5; perhaps TRBD1 as D (6 bases). CDR1 SGDLS and CDR2 YYNGEE come from the germline V gene. The CDR3 contains 14 residues. V dropped 3 bases and J dropped 8 bases, with 15 bases sitting between them. DNA for the CDR3: TGTGCCAGCAGCGCACCAGGGGCAACTGAGCCCCAGCATTTT. This sequence encodes CASSAPGATEPQHF.

The genes are TRBV6-5 and TRBJ2-6; D might be TRBD1 or TRBD2, each matching 5 bases. Germline CDR1 is MNHEY and CDR2 is SVGAGI. The CDR3 length is 18 residues. V lost 5 bases and J lost 2, with 19 bases in between. The CDR3 spells CASSNQGGLVPGANVLTF. The CDR3, as DNA: TGTGCCAGCAGTAACCAGGGCGGGCTCGTCCCTGGGGCCAACGTCCTGACTTTC.

The sample holds many counts of this clonotype. The chain employs TRBV5-5 and TRBJ1-5; the D is unclear. V lost 7 bases, J lost 3 bases, and 23 bases lay in between. Germline V lookup: CDR1 SGHKS, CDR2 YYEKEE (reference sequence). The CDR3 is made up of 17 amino acids. The CDR3 protein is CASPRNPGESNNQPQHF. CDR3 in DNA: TGTGCCAGCCCACGAAACCCAGGCGAATCAAACAATCAGCCCCAGCATTTT.

This clonotype has at least ten counts. The chain has TRBV7-2 and TRBJ2-3, with D possibly being TRBD2 (6 bases). The ends were cut back, 4 bases at V and 0 bases at J, with 11 bases in the middle. Per germline, CDR1 SGHTA and CDR2 FQGNSA. The length of the CDR3 is 15 residues. The CDR3 loop reads CASSSDYLSTDTQYF. The CDR3 nucleotides are TGTGCCAGCAGCTCGGACTACCTCAGCACAGATACGCAGTATTTT.

This clonotype was counted ten times or more. The genes are TRBV29-1 and TRBJ1-6, with a possible D match to TRBD1 (6 bases). This CDR3 comprises 13 residues. CDR1 is SQVTM, CDR2 ANQGSEA, per germline. V was trimmed by 7 bases and J by 7 bases, leaving 14 bases between them. The CDR3 region is CSASQGANSPLHF. In DNA form, the CDR3 reads TGCAGCGCATCACAGGGAGCGAATTCACCCCTCCACTTT.

The chain couples TRBV4-3 to TRBJ2-3; 8 bases fit TRBD1. CDR3 length: 13 residues. V shed 2 bases and J 9 bases; nucleotides not matched to a gene: 4. Germline loops: CDR1 LGHNA, CDR2 YSLEER. CDR3 bases: TGCGCCAGCAGCCAACTCAGGGGGCGGACGCAGTATTTT. It is translated as CASSQLRGRTQYF.

V usage is TRBV24-1 and J usage is TRBJ2-5; D is tentatively TRBD1 or TRBD2 (5 bases each). CDR1 and CDR2 from the germline V gene are KGHDR and SFDVKD. The CDR3 has 17 residues. V was clipped by 3 bases and J by 7 bases, with 23 bases between them. DNA for the CDR3: TGTGCCACCAGTGATGAGGGTGGTGGACAAGGGTTGGGGACCCAGTACTTC. The encoded protein is CATSDEGGGQGLGTQYF.

This clonotype has a count of ten or more. V usage is TRBV6-5 and J usage is TRBJ2-1; D might be TRBD2 (6 bases). Germline V gene lookup returns CDR1 MNHEY and CDR2 SVGAGI. The CDR3 covers 14 residues. V was trimmed by 7 bases and J by 0 bases, leaving 10 bases between them. Here the CDR3 reads CASKEGPSYNEQFF. The CDR3 coding sequence is TGTGCCAGCAAGGAGGGGCCCTCCTACAATGAGCAGTTCTTC.

This clonotype was seen a handful of times. V gene TRBV12-3 or TRBV12-4 combines with J gene TRBJ1-1; the match to TRBD1 covers 11 bases. This CDR3 is built from 15 residues. With V trimmed by 7 bases and J by 4 bases, 8 bases remained unmatched. This chain's CDR3 is CASTGGQGAATEAFF. The CDR3 DNA reads as TGTGCCAGCACCGGAGGACAGGGGGCGGCCACTGAAGCTTTCTTT.

The V call is TRBV11-1, the J call TRBJ2-7; D assignment may be TRBD1 or TRBD2 (5 bases each). Germline CDR1 is SGHAT and CDR2 is FQDESV (reference sequence). Deletions cut 6 bases from V and 6 bases from J, with 9 bases between. The CDR3 covers 11 residues. The CDR3 DNA reads TGTGCCAGCAGTGGGGGTAGCGAGCAGTACGTC. This sequence encodes CASSGGSEQYV.

A few counts support this clonotype. The J gene is TRBJ1-1, the V gene TRBV7-2; D may be TRBD1 (5 bases). Per the germline V gene, CDR1 is SGHTA and CDR2 is FQGNSA. CDR3 length equals 14 residues. Trimming took 1 base from V and 4 from J, leaving 10 bases between them. CDR3: CASSLGGEVTEAFF. Written as DNA, the CDR3 is TGTGCCAGCAGCTTAGGGGGCGAGGTCACTGAAGCTTTCTTT.

V and J are TRBV6-2 or TRBV6-3 and TRBJ2-5, with 11 bases fitting TRBD2. CDR1 is MNHEY, CDR2 SVGEGT, per germline. The CDR3 has 15 residues. The junction had 2 bases not matched to a gene; V was cut back by 0 bases and J by 5 bases. CDR3 loop: CASSYSTSGAETQYF. CDR3 in DNA: TGTGCCAGCAGTTACTCGACTAGCGGGGCCGAGACCCAGTACTTC.

This clonotype is categorized as medium-sized. The rearrangement uses TRBV12-3 or TRBV12-4 and TRBJ1-6, with unresolved D. This CDR3 has 12 residues. V was pared by 5 bases and J by 11 bases, with 10 bases between. CDR3 DNA: TGTGCCAGCAGTAACCCACCCGCACCCCTCCACTTT. It yields the protein CASSNPPAPLHF.

This clonotype was observed a handful of times. The chain uses TRBV7-2 and TRBJ1-3; tentative D call: TRBD1 (5 bases). Trimming cost V 6 bases and J 2 bases, with 11 bases left between them. The CDR3 has 14 amino acids. Germline V gives CDR1 SGHTA, CDR2 FQGNSA. CDR3 sequence reads: CASRPGRTGNTIYF. The CDR3, as DNA: TGTGCCAGCAGGCCGGGACGGACTGGAAACACCATATATTTT.

This rearrangement joins TRBV20-1 to TRBJ1-3, with D unresolved. The CDR3 is 14 amino acids. Germline V gives CDR1 DFQATT, CDR2 SNEGSKA (reference sequence). Trimming cost V 5 bases and J 1 base, with 12 bases left between them. The chain's CDR3 is CSAVYSGSGNTIYF. The CDR3 bases are TGCAGTGCTGTGTATTCGGGATCTGGAAACACCATATATTTT.